This TCR beta chain was recovered during a study of blood T cell repertoires in COVID-19. This clone turned up a few times. The length of the CDR3 is 17 residues. The germline V gene encodes CDR1 LGHDT and CDR2 YNNKEL (reference sequence). The junction had 8 bases not matched to a gene; V was cut back by 1 base and J by 8 bases. The data were produced by immunoSEQ multiplex PCR, yet TCRdb's version contains in-frame clones alone and is incomplete. The sample contains fewer than 300,000 clones, around 85% of which appear only once. The chain couples TRBV3-1 (or the pseudogene TRBV3-2) to TRBJ2-1, with 13 bases that match TRBD2. The sample consisted of peripheral blood. The sequence came from a human donor with COVID-19, enrolled during active disease. The donor label of this sample is uncertain. CDR3 amino acids: CASSQGRTSGRGDEQFF. Written as DNA, the CDR3 is TGTGCCAGCAGCCAAGGGCGGACTAGCGGGAGAGGGGATGAGCAGTTCTTC.